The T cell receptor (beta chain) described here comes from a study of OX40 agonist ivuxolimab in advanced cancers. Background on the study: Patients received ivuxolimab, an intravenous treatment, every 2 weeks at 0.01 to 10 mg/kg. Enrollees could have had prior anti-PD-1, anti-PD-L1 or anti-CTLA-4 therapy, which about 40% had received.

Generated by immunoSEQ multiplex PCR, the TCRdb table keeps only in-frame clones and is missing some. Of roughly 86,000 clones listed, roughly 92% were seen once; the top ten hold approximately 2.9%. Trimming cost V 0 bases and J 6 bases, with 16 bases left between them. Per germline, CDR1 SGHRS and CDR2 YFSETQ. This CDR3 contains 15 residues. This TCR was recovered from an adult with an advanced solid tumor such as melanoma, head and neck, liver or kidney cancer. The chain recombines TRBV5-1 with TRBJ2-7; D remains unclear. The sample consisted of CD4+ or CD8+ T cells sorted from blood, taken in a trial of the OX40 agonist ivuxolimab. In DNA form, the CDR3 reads TGCGCCAGCAGCTTGGCCTATATAGGGTCGGGCGAGCAGTACTTC. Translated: CASSLAYIGSGEQYF.